This entry describes one T cell receptor (beta chain). Its antigen remains unknown. This entry is derived from a study of OX40 agonist ivuxolimab in advanced cancers. Study in general: Enrolled patients in dose escalation had cancers that were hepatocellular carcinoma, melanoma, renal cell or head and neck cancer. Notes on the study in general: CD4+ and CD8+ blood T cells expanded clonally by week 6 at 0.1 to 3.0 mg/kg. Some patients without response likewise showed low normalized clonal expansion.

Autoimmune disease history or systemic immunosuppression led to patients being barred. Germline CDR1 is MDHEN and CDR2 is SYDVKM. The V and J ends lost 7 bases and 2 bases respectively, with 12 bases between them. This CDR3 is 13 amino acids long. The data were produced by immunoSEQ multiplex PCR, yet TCRdb's version contains in-frame clones alone and is incomplete. Here the sample spans roughly 42,000 clones, about 89% being singletons. The sample was CD4+ or CD8+ T cells sorted from blood, taken in a trial of the OX40 agonist ivuxolimab. This receptor was taken from an adult with an advanced solid tumor such as melanoma, head and neck, liver or kidney cancer. The chain is built from TRBV28 and TRBJ2-7; unclear D gene. CDR3 region: CASNPVRAYEQYF. The CDR3 DNA sequence: TGTGCCAGCAACCCGGTCAGAGCCTACGAGCAGTACTTC.